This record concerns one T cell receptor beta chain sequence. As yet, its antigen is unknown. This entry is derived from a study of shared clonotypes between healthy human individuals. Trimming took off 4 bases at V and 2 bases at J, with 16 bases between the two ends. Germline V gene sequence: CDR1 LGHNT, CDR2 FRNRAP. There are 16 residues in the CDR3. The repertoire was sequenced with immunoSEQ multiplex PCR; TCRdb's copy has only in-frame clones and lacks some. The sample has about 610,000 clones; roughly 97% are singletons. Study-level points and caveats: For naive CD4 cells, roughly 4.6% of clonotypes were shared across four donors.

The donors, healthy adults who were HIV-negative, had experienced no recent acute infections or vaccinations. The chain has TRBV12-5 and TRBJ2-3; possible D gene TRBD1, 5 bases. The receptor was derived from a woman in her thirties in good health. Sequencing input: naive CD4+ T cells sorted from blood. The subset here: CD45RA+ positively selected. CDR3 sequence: CASGWGSGGPTDTQYF. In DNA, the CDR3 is TGTGCTAGTGGTTGGGGCTCGGGCGGACCCACAGATACGCAGTATTTT.